This TCR beta chain emerged from a study of shared clonotypes between healthy human individuals. It was CD45RO-negative cells, positively selected for CCR7, that made up naive CD8 cells, with terminally differentiated effector memory CD45RA+ cells excluded. Assay: immunoSEQ multiplex PCR; the TCRdb copy retains only in-frame clones and omits some. Among millions of clones, about 95% were seen once, and the ten largest hold 0.85% to 1.3%. Sequenced material: naive CD8+ T cells sorted from blood. The source is a man aged 18 to 30 in good health.

The CDR3 loop reads CASSQASGVGQNSPLHF. CDR3 bases: TGCGCCAGCAGCCAAGCTAGCGGGGTCGGACAGAATTCACCCCTCCACTTT. The V and J genes are TRBV4-1 and TRBJ1-6, with D perhaps TRBD1 (6 bases). The CDR3 is made up of 17 amino acids. The V gene's germline CDR1 is MGHRA and CDR2 YSYEKL. V dropped 1 base and J dropped 7 bases, with 17 bases sitting between them.